This T cell receptor (beta chain) was recorded in a study of blood T cell repertoires in COVID-19. Across the study: From T cells, B-cell-depleted T cells, or PBMCs came the material, which was cDNA or gDNA.

This clone was detected only a few times. Sequenced by immunoSEQ multiplex PCR; TCRdb stores in-frame clones only, minus some. The sample carries approximately 150,000 clones, 85% recorded once. This sequence originates from a woman aged 40 to 50 who had recovered from COVID-19. The sequencing sample was made of PBMCs or T cells enriched from blood (not recorded which).

The CDR3 sequence is CASSQGLGLGEQFF. In DNA, the CDR3 is TGTGCCAGCAGCCAAGGACTAGGATTAGGTGAGCAGTTCTTC. This rearrangement joins TRBV14 to TRBJ2-1, with D possibly being TRBD2 (6 bases). The CDR3 spans 14 residues. Per germline, CDR1 SGHDN and CDR2 FVKESK. Trimming took off 1 base at V and 9 bases at J, with 13 bases between the two ends.